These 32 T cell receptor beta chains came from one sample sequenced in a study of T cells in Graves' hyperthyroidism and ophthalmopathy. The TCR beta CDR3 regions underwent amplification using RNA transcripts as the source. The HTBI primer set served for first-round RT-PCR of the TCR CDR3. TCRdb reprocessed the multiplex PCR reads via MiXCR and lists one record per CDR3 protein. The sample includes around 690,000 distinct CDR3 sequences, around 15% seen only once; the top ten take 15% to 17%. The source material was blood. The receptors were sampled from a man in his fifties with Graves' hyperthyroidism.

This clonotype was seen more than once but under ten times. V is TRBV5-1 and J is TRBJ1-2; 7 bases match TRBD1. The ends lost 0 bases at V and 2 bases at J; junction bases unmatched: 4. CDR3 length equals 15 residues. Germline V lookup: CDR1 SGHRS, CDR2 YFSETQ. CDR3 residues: CASSLGGQRNYGYTF. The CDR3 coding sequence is TGCGCCAGCAGCTTGGGGGGACAGAGAAACTATGGCTACACCTTC.

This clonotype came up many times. CDR3 residues: CASSGGLVNQPQHF. In DNA form, the CDR3 reads TGTGCCAGCTCCGGCGGCTTAGTGAATCAGCCCCAGCATTTT. The rearrangement uses TRBV28 and TRBJ1-5; D gene ambiguous. Trimming stripped 8 bases from V and 4 bases from J, with 15 bases between. CDR1 is MDHEN and CDR2 is SYDVKM in the germline V gene. The length of the CDR3 is 14 residues. The full variable domain, with the rest looked up from reference TRBV28 and TRBJ1-5, is DVKVTQSSRYLVKRTGEKVFLECVQDMDHENMFWYRQDPGLGLRLIYFSYDVKMKEKGDIPEGYSVSREKKERFSLILESASTNQTSMYLCASSGGLVNQPQHFGDGTRLSIL.

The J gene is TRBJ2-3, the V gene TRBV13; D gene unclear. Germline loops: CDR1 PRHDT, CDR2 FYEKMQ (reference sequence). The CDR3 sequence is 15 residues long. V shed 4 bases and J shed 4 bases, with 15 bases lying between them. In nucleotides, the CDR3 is TGTGCCAGCAGCTCACGGGTCAATTTCGCAGATACGCAGTATTTT. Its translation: CASSSRVNFADTQYF.

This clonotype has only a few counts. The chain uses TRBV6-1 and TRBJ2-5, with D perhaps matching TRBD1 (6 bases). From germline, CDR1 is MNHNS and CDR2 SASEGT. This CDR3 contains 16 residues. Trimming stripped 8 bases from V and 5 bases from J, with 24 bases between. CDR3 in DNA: TGTGCCAGCCGGGCAAACCAACAGGGAAGTGGGGAGACCCAGTACTTC. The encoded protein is CASRANQQGSGETQYF.

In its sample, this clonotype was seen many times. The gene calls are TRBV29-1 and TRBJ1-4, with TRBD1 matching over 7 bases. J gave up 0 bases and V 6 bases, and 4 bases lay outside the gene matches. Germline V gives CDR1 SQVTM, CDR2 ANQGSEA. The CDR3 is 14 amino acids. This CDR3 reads CSVADRATNEKLFF. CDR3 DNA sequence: TGCAGCGTAGCCGACAGGGCAACTAATGAAAAACTGTTTTTT.

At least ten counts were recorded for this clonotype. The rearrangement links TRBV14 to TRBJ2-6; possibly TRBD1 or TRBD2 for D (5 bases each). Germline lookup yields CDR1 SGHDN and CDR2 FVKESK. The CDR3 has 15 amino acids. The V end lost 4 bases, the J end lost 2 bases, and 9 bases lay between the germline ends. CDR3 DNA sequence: TGTGCCAGCAGCCGGGACCTTCCTGGGGCCAACGTCCTGACTTTC. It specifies CASSRDLPGANVLTF.

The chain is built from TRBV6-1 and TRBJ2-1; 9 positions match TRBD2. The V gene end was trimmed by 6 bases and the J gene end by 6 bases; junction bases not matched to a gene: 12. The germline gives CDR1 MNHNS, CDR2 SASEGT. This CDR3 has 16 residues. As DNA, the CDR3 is TGTGCCAGCAGGGCCCTAGTAGCGGGAGTATTCAATGAGCAGTTCTTC. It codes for CASRALVAGVFNEQFF.

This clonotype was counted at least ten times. The CDR3 DNA reads TGTGCCAGCAGCTTAGAACCCGGGGGCACCGAGCAGTACTTC. This gives the protein CASSLEPGGTEQYF. The rearrangement uses TRBV7-8 and TRBJ2-7, with D perhaps matching TRBD1 or TRBD2 (6 bases each). Germline CDR1 reads SGHVS; CDR2 reads FQNEAQ. The CDR3 contains 14 residues. Trimming stripped 1 base from V and 6 bases from J, with 13 bases between.

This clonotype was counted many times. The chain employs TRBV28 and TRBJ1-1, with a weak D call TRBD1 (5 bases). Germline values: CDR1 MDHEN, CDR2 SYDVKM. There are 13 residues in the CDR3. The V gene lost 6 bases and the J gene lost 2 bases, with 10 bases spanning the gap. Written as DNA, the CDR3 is TGTGCCAGCAGGCATCAGGGTAACACTGAAGCTTTCTTT. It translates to CASRHQGNTEAFF. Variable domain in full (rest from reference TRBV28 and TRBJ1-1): DVKVTQSSRYLVKRTGEKVFLECVQDMDHENMFWYRQDPGLGLRLIYFSYDVKMKEKGDIPEGYSVSREKKERFSLILESASTNQTSMYLCASRHQGNTEAFFGQGTRLTVV.

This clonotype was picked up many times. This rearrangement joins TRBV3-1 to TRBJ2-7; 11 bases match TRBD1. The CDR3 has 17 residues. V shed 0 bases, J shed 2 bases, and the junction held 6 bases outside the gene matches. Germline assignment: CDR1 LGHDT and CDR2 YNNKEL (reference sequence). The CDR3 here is CASSQDPPGQGAYEQYF. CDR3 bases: TGTGCCAGCAGCCAAGATCCTCCGGGACAGGGGGCCTACGAGCAGTACTTC.

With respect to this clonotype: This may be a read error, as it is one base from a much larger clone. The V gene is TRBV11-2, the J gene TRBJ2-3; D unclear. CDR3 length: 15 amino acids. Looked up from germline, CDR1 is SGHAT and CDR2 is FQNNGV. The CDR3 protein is CVSSFLPYSTDTQYF. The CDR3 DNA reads TGTGTCAGCAGCTTCCTGCCCTACAGCACAGATACGCAGTATTTT.

CDR3 sequence: CASRGLAGGISDTQYF. The CDR3 coding sequence is TGTGCCAGTCGTGGACTAGCGGGAGGGATATCAGATACGCAGTATTTT. This sequence joins TRBV19 and TRBJ2-3; TRBD2 matches at 15 bases. The CDR3 has 16 residues. V trimming: 8 bases; J trimming: 4 bases; junction bases outside the gene matches: 7. Germline lookup yields CDR1 LNHDA and CDR2 SQIVND (reference sequence).

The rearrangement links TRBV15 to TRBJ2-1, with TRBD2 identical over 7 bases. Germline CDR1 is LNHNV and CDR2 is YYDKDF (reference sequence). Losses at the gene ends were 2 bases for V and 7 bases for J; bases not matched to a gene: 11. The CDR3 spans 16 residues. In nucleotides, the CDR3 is TGTGCCACCAGCAGAAAGGGCTCGGGAGGCTCAAATGAGCAGTTCTTC. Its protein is CATSRKGSGGSNEQFF.

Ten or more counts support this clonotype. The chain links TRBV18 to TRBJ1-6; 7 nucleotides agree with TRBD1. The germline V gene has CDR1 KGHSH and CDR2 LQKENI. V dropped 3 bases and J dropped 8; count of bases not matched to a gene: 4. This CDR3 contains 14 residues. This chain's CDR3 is CASSPGTDHSPLHF. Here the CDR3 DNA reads TGTGCCAGCTCACCGGGGACAGACCATTCACCCCTCCACTTT.

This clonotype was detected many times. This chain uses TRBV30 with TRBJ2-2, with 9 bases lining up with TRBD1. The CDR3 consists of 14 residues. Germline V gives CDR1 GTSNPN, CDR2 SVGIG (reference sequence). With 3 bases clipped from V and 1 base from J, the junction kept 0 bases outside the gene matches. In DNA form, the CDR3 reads TGTGCCTGGAGGGACAGGGGGAACACCGGGGAGCTGTTTTTT. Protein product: CAWRDRGNTGELFF.

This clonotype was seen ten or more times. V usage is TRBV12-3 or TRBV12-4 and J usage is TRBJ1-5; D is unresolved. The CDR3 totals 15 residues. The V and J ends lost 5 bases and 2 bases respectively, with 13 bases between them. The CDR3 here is CASSLIGGGNQPQHF. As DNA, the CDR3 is TGTGCCAGCAGTCTGATAGGTGGGGGCAATCAGCCCCAGCATTTT.

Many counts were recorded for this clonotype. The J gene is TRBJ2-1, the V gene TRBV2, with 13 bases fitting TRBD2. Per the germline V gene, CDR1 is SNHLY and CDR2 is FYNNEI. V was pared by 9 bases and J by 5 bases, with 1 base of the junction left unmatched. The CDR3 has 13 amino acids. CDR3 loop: CASGTSGNNEQFF. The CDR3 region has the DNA TGTGCCAGTGGGACTAGCGGGAACAATGAGCAGTTCTTC.

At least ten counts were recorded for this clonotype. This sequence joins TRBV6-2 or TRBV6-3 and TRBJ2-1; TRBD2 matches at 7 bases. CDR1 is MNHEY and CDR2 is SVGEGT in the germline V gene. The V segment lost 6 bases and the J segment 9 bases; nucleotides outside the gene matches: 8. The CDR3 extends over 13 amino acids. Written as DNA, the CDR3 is TGTGCCAGCAGAAAACTAGCGACGGTTGAGCAGTTCTTC. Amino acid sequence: CASRKLATVEQFF.

The CDR3 reads CASSSRGTGFYNEQFF. In nucleotides, the CDR3 is TGTGCCAGTAGTAGCCGGGGGACAGGCTTCTACAATGAGCAGTTCTTC. The J gene is TRBJ2-1, the V gene TRBV19, with 8 positions matching TRBD1. With V trimmed by 4 bases and J by 3 bases, 8 bases remained unmatched. The CDR3 contains 16 residues. Germline CDR1 and CDR2: LNHDA and SQIVND (reference sequence).

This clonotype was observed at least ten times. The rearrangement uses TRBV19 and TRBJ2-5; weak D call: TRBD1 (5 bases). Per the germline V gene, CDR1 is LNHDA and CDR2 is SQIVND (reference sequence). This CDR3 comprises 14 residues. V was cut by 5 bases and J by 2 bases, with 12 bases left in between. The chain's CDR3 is CASSLHRGQETQYF. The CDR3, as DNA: TGTGCCAGTAGTCTCCATAGGGGACAAGAGACCCAGTACTTC.

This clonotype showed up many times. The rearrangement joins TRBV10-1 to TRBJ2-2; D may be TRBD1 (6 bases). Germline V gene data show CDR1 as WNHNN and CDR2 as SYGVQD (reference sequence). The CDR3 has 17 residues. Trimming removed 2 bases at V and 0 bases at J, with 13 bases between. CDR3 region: CASSEVSGTPNTGELFF. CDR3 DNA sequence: TGCGCCAGCAGTGAGGTCTCCGGGACACCGAACACCGGGGAGCTGTTTTTT.

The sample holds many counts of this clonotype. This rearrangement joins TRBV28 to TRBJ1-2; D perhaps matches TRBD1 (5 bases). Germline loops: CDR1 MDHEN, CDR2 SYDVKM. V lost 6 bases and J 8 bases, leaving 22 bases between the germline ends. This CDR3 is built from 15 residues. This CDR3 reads CASSPSTGLRLGYTF. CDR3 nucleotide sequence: TGTGCCAGCAGCCCTTCTACAGGCCTAAGGTTAGGCTACACCTTC.

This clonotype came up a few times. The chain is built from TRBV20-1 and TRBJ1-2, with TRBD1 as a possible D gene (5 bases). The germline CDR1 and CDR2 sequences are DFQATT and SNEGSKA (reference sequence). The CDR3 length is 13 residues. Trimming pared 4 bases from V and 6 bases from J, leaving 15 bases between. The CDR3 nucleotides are TGCAGTGCTACCGCGGCAGGGTATAATGGCTACACCTTC. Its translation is CSATAAGYNGYTF.

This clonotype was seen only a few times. CDR3 sequence (DNA): TGTGCCAGCAGCTCTAACCGGGACACCTTCTACGAGCAGTACTTC. This translates into CASSSNRDTFYEQYF. The chain recombines TRBV5-8 with TRBJ2-7; D perhaps matches TRBD1 (6 bases). The CDR3 spans 15 residues. Trimming cost V 3 bases and J 3 bases, with 16 bases left between them. CDR1 SGHTS and CDR2 YDEGEE come from the germline V gene.

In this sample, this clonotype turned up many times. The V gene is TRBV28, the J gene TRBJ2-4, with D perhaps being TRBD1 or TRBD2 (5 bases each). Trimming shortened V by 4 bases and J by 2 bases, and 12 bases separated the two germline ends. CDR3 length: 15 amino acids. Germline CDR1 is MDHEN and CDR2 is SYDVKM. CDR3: CASSSPWDPKNIQYF. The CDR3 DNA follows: TGTGCCAGCAGTTCTCCTTGGGACCCCAAAAACATTCAGTACTTC.

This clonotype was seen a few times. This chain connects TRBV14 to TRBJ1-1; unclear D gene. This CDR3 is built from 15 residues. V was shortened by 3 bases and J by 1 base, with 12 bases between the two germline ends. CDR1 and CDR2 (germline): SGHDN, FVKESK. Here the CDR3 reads CASSHLGRQNTEAFF. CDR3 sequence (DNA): TGTGCCAGCAGCCACCTCGGTCGGCAGAACACTGAAGCTTTCTTT.

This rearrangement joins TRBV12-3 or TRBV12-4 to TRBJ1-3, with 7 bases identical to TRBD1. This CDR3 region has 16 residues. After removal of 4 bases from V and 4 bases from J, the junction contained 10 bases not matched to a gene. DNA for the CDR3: TGTGCCAGCAGTTCACCGACAGGGAATTGGGGAAACACCATATATTTT. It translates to CASSSPTGNWGNTIYF.

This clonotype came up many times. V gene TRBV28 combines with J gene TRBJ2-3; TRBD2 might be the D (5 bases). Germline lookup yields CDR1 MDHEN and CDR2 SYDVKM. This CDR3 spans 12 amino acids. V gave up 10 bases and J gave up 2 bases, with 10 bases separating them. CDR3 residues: CATRTYTDTQYF. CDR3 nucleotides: TGTGCCACCAGGACTTACACAGATACGCAGTATTTT.

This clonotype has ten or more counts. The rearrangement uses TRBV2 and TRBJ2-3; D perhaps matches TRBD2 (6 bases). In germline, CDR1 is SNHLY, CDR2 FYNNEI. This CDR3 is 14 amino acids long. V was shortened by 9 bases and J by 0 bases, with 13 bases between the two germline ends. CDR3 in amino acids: CARGLSGSTDTQYF. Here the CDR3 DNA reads TGTGCCAGGGGGCTAAGCGGGAGCACAGATACGCAGTATTTT.

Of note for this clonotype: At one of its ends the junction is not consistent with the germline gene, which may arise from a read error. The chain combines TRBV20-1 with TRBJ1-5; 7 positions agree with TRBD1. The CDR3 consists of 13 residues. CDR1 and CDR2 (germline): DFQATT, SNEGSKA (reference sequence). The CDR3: CSAQGDSNQPRHF. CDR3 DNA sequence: TGCAGTGCTCAGGGGGACAGCAATCAGCCCCGGCATTTT.

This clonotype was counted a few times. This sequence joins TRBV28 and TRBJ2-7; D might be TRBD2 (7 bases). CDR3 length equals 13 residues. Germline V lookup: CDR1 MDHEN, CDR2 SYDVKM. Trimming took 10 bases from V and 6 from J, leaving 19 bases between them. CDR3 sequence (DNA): TGTGCCACGAGCCGGGGGGCACTTGGCGAGCAGTACTTC. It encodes CATSRGALGEQYF.

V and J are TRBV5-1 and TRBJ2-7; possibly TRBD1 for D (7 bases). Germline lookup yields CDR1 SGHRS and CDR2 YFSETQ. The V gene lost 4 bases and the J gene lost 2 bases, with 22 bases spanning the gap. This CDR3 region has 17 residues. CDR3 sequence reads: CASSQARARGATYEQYF. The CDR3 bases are TGCGCCAGCAGCCAAGCTCGGGCCAGGGGGGCAACCTACGAGCAGTACTTC.